Many counts were recorded for the clone carrying this T cell receptor (beta chain). Its cognate antigen is unknown. The source of the sample is a study of early T cells in non-severe SARS-CoV-2 infection. In the study overall: Chains from this unsorted whole-blood bulk RNA could not be paired.

TCRdb processed the 5' RACE reads anew with MiXCR; each CDR3 protein has one entry. This sample carries 80,000 or so distinct CDR3 sequences, roughly a sixth of them seen once, and the ten largest clones take roughly 12%. The junction had 8 bases not matched to a gene; V was cut back by 6 bases and J by 3 bases. The CDR3 length is 15 residues. The germline CDR1 and CDR2 sequences are SGHVS and FQNEAQ. Study results and caveats: Private and CD4 specificities were missed by VDJdb matching, which favored anti-spike CD8 responses.

The specimen sequenced was whole blood. The chain couples TRBV7-8 to TRBJ2-7, with 10 bases aligning to TRBD1. The sequence derives from an adult who was a healthcare worker with PCR-confirmed SARS-CoV-2 infection or an uninfected control (not recorded which). CDR3 DNA: TGTGCCAGCAGTTACTCGCGGGACAGGGGCTACGAGCAGTACTTC. Translation gives CASSYSRDRGYEQYF.